The 20 T cell receptor beta chains in this list originate from one sample, sequenced in a study of blood T cells in healthy people across ages. A second PCR, run for about 6 to 12 cycles, used a sample-barcoded 5' primer plus a J-beta primer mix. TCRdb re-called the 5' RACE reads through MiXCR, storing one row per CDR3 protein. The repertoire holds approximately 780,000 distinct CDR3 sequences, with roughly 26% as singletons. The same sample was also studied in work on T cells of mothers and their children.

What was sequenced was blood. These receptors came from a boy aged 10-17 years in good health.

The CDR3 DNA reads as TGTGCCAGCAGCTTGCTCAAACTAGCGGGGGGGCCAGAGACCCAGTACTTC. Protein: CASSLLKLAGGPETQYF. The chain employs TRBV5-5 and TRBJ2-5; 13 nucleotides align to TRBD2. The CDR3 loop spans 17 amino acids. Unmatched junction bases numbered 7, after V lost 1 base and J lost 4 bases. CDR1 and CDR2 from the germline V gene are SGHKS and YYEKEE (reference sequence).

This clonotype occurred a few times. Sequence at one end of the junction differs from germline and may be a read error. V gene TRBV20-1 combines with J gene TRBJ1-2, with a possible D match to TRBD1 (6 bases). The CDR3 has 18 residues. Germline V gives CDR1 DFQATT, CDR2 SNEGSKA (reference sequence). CDR3 in DNA: TGCAGTACTAGAGATCAATTGGCAGGGGTGAGGCCTAACTATGGCTACACCTTC. Translating it yields CSTRDQLAGVRPNYGYTF.

With respect to this clonotype: An end of the junction differs from the germline gene, which may be a read error. The chain uses TRBV28 and TRBJ2-7; tentative D call: TRBD2 (6 bases). Germline values: CDR1 MDHEN, CDR2 SYDVKM. This CDR3 is built from 16 residues. This CDR3 reads CGSSFGGARGTYEQYF. Written as DNA, the CDR3 is TGTGGCAGCAGTTTTGGAGGGGCCCGCGGGACCTACGAGCAGTACTTC.

This clonotype was detected only a few times. This sequence joins TRBV15 and TRBJ1-1, with a possible D match to TRBD1 (6 bases). Between the trimmed V and J ends, which lost 0 bases and 8 bases, there was a span of 13 bases. Germline CDR1 LNHNV, CDR2 YYDKDF (reference sequence). The CDR3 sequence is 14 residues long. DNA for the CDR3: TGTGCCACCAGCAGAGATAAAGGGGGGCTCGAAGCTTTCTTT. It specifies CATSRDKGGLEAFF.

This clonotype was seen only a few times. The chain employs TRBV7-3 and TRBJ2-5; D possibly uses TRBD1 or TRBD2 (5 bases each). The CDR3 spans 16 residues. Looked up from germline, CDR1 is SGHTA and CDR2 is FQGTGA. V lost 4 bases, J lost 3 bases, and 18 bases lay in between. The CDR3 DNA is TGTGCCAGCAGCTCCACGGGACCCATTCGGGAAGAGACCCAGTACTTC. This translates into CASSSTGPIREETQYF.

This clonotype was seen a few times. The V gene is TRBV7-3, the J gene TRBJ2-6; D is uncertain. The CDR3 runs to 17 residues. Germline V gives CDR1 SGHTA, CDR2 FQGTGA. V lost 5 bases and J 0 bases, leaving 14 bases between the germline ends. The CDR3 bases are TGTGCCAGCAGCGGCGTGGGCACCATCTCTGGGGCCAACGTCCTGACTTTC. Its translation is CASSGVGTISGANVLTF.

This clonotype occurred a few times. The chain links TRBV7-2 to TRBJ2-2; 13 bases map to TRBD2. Germline assignment: CDR1 SGHTA and CDR2 FQGNSA. After removal of 5 bases from V and 7 bases from J, the junction contained 4 bases not matched to a gene. This CDR3 has 15 residues. The CDR3 region is CASSPRTSGGGELFF. The CDR3 DNA reads TGTGCCAGCAGCCCACGGACTAGCGGGGGCGGGGAGCTGTTTTTT. The complete variable domain, with remaining parts taken from reference TRBV7-2 and TRBJ2-2, reads GAGVSQSPSNKVTEKGKDVELRCDPISGHTALYWYRQSLGQGLEFLIYFQGNSAPDKSGLPSDRFSAERTGGSVSTLTIQRTQQEDSAVYLCASSPRTSGGGELFFGEGSRLTVL.

This clonotype appeared a few times. At one end, the junction sequence differs from germline, possibly due to a read error. This rearrangement joins TRBV5-1 to TRBJ1-3; unclear D gene. Germline-derived CDR1 and CDR2 are SGHRS and YFSETQ. This CDR3 has 17 amino acids. The CDR3 region is CASSLNLAARAGNTIYF. The CDR3 nucleotides are TGCGCCAGTAGCTTAAATCTTGCGGCACGGGCTGGAAACACCATATATTTT.

The chain couples TRBV4-1 to TRBJ2-4, with 12 positions matching TRBD2. The CDR3 totals 16 residues. V dropped 4 bases and J dropped 9; count of bases not matched to a gene: 10. The germline gives CDR1 MGHRA, CDR2 YSYEKL. As DNA, the CDR3 is TGCGCCAGCAGCCCGGGACTAGCGGGTCCTCAGGGCATTCAGTACTTC. Translated, it gives CASSPGLAGPQGIQYF.

V is TRBV7-3 and J is TRBJ2-3, with TRBD1 matching 9 bases. This CDR3 is 14 amino acids long. J was trimmed by 6 bases and V by 4 bases; bases with no gene match: 5. Germline V CDR1 and CDR2: SGHTA, FQGTGA. CDR3 nucleotide sequence: TGTGCCAGCAGCTCGGACAGGGGAGTTGATACGCAGTATTTT. Its translation is CASSSDRGVDTQYF.

This clonotype was observed a few times. This chain connects TRBV6-1 to TRBJ2-1; D not certain. This CDR3 is built from 13 residues. Trimming cost V 1 base and J 8 bases, with 9 bases left between them. Germline V gene lookup returns CDR1 MNHNS and CDR2 SASEGT. CDR3 region: CASSEGLVDEQFF. The CDR3 nucleotides are TGTGCCAGCAGTGAAGGTTTGGTGGATGAGCAGTTCTTC.

This clonotype was counted at least ten times. The V call is TRBV12-3 or TRBV12-4, the J call TRBJ2-2, with D perhaps TRBD1 (6 bases). V was shortened by 2 bases and J by 1 base, with 8 bases between the two germline ends. CDR3 length: 15 residues. As DNA, the CDR3 is TGTGCCAGCAGTTTACAGGGGCGGAACACCGGGGAGCTGTTTTTT. As protein: CASSLQGRNTGELFF.

This clonotype was seen more than once but under ten times. This chain connects TRBV20-1 to TRBJ2-5; TRBD2 agrees at 9 bases. The CDR3 runs 13 residues. The V gene end was trimmed by 7 bases and the J gene end by 3 bases; junction bases not matched to a gene: 6. Per the germline V gene, CDR1 is DFQATT and CDR2 is SNEGSKA (reference sequence). The CDR3 spells CSGVAGEKETQYF. CDR3 nucleotides: TGCAGTGGGGTAGCGGGGGAAAAAGAGACCCAGTACTTC.

This clonotype has only a few counts. For the CDR3, the DNA is TGTGCCAGCAGCTGGACCGGGAATCCCTACAATGAGCAGTTCTTC. This encodes CASSWTGNPYNEQFF. The chain uses TRBV5-8 and TRBJ2-1; D might be TRBD2 (5 bases). Germline V lookup: CDR1 SGHTS, CDR2 YDEGEE. The V gene lost 3 bases and the J gene lost 2 bases, with 12 bases spanning the gap. The CDR3 is made up of 15 amino acids.

The CDR3 region has the DNA TGTGCCAGCAGACAACAAGACGGGACTGAAGCTTTCTTT. This codes for CASRQQDGTEAFF. V gene TRBV28 combines with J gene TRBJ1-1; D uncertain. V lost 6 bases to trimming and J lost 5 bases, with 13 bases between them. Germline CDR1 and CDR2: MDHEN and SYDVKM. The CDR3 covers 13 residues.

The gene calls are TRBV29-1 and TRBJ2-7; D possibly corresponds to TRBD1 (5 bases). V lost 4 bases to trimming and J lost 2 bases, with 9 bases between them. Germline V gives CDR1 SQVTM, CDR2 ANQGSEA. The CDR3 runs 12 residues. CDR3 sequence (DNA): TGCAGCGTTGCCAGGGTCACCTACGAGCAGTACTTC. Translated: CSVARVTYEQYF.

The chain has TRBV29-1 and TRBJ2-3; tentative D call: TRBD2 (6 bases). Trimming left V 0 bases short and J 5 bases short, with 15 bases between. Germline loops: CDR1 SQVTM, CDR2 ANQGSEA. The CDR3 has 15 amino acids. The CDR3 reads CSVEDLTREVDTQYF. The CDR3 coding sequence is TGCAGCGTTGAAGATCTCACCAGGGAGGTAGATACGCAGTATTTT.

Only a few counts were recorded for this clonotype. V usage is TRBV24-1 and J usage is TRBJ2-2, with D unclear. Germline V gene lookup returns CDR1 KGHDR and CDR2 SFDVKD. The V end lost 12 bases, the J end lost 0 bases, and 10 bases lay between the germline ends. This CDR3 spans 13 amino acids. The CDR3 reads CASKAPNTGELFF. CDR3 coding DNA: TGTGCCTCCAAGGCCCCGAACACCGGGGAGCTGTTTTTT.

J is TRBJ2-5 and V is TRBV3-1; D uncertain. This CDR3 comprises 15 residues. The germline CDR1 and CDR2 sequences are LGHDT and YNNKEL (reference sequence). V was pared by 0 bases and J by 5 bases, with 13 bases between. The CDR3 loop reads CASSQDRRPIETQYF. The CDR3 region has the DNA TGTGCCAGCAGCCAAGATCGAAGGCCCATCGAGACCCAGTACTTC.

This clonotype has just a few counts. The chain joins TRBV7-9 to TRBJ1-1, with D maybe TRBD1 (6 bases). The germline V and J ends were trimmed by 5 bases and 0 bases, with 13 bases remaining between them. CDR1 SEHNR and CDR2 FQNEAQ come from the germline V gene (reference sequence). The CDR3 totals 15 residues. CDR3 residues: CASSMDSFLNTEAFF. The CDR3, as DNA: TGTGCCAGCAGCATGGACAGCTTCTTGAACACTGAAGCTTTCTTT.